This T cell receptor beta chain stems from a study of identical twins' blood T cells. Points from the study as a whole: Abundant TCRbeta CDR3s overlapped more between twins than with unrelated donors. Twin repertoire similarity may partly reflect shared environment.

The sample holds a few counts of this clonotype. Its specificity is unknown. Germline CDR1 SGHRS, CDR2 YFSETQ. V lost 3 bases and J lost 2, with 9 bases in between. CDR3 length: 13 residues. Original methodology: Each library had about 2.2 to 3.6 million CDR3 reads and about 85,000 to nearly 500,000 clonotypes. TCRdb used MiXCR to reprocess the 5' RACE reads, holding one entry per CDR3 protein. The V and J calls were determined by TCRdb, not by the authors. The sample records fewer than 450,000 distinct CDR3 sequences, over 25% being singletons. The specimen sequenced was PBMCs. V is TRBV5-1 and J is TRBJ2-7; D perhaps matches TRBD2 (6 bases). This receptor was obtained from a woman aged 18-49 years in good health. The CDR3: CASSSRTTYEQYF. CDR3 DNA sequence: TGCGCCAGCAGCTCCCGGACTACCTACGAGCAGTACTTC.